Below, 27 T cell receptor beta chains from the same sample are listed, as sequenced in a study of T cells after yellow fever vaccination. TCRdb re-called the 5' RACE reads with MiXCR, one entry per CDR3 protein. The repertoire has 150,000 to 200,000 distinct CDR3 sequences, about 7% of them found once; the top ten carry roughly 2.5%. The source was CD4+ T cells sorted from PBMCs, collected about 5 days after the first yellow fever vaccination. The receptors come from a man younger than 35 who received the YFV17D yellow fever vaccine.

V is TRBV25-1 and J is TRBJ2-5; D perhaps matches TRBD1 (6 bases). CDR1 MGHDK and CDR2 SYGVNS come from the germline V gene. V lost 2 bases, J lost 8 bases, and 24 bases lay in between. This CDR3 is 17 amino acids long. The DNA for the CDR3 is TGTGCCAGCAGTGAACTCACCCGGGACATCCGAAGGTTTACCCAGTACTTC. The encoded protein is CASSELTRDIRRFTQYF. The entire variable domain, with the rest obtained from reference TRBV25-1 and TRBJ2-5, is as follows: EADIYQTPRYLVIGTGKKITLECSQTMGHDKMYWYQQDPGMELHLIHYSYGVNSTEKGDLSSESTVSRIRTEHFPLTLESARPSHTSQYLCASSELTRDIRRFTQYFGPGTRLLVL.

This clonotype was observed many times. The chain combines TRBV5-8 with TRBJ1-6; D perhaps matches TRBD1 (5 bases). The CDR3 has 15 residues. CDR1 is SGHTS and CDR2 is YDEGEE in the germline V gene. V lost 0 bases and J lost 9, with 13 bases in between. This CDR3 is CASSLDATVGSPLHF. CDR3 coding DNA: TGTGCCAGCAGCTTGGATGCGACAGTTGGTTCACCCCTCCACTTT.

This clonotype occurred a few times. The chain couples TRBV4-3 to TRBJ1-3, with D uncertain. The CDR3 is 16 residues long. V lost 0 bases, J lost 4 bases, and 13 bases lay in between. Germline V gene lookup returns CDR1 LGHNA and CDR2 YSLEER. The DNA of the CDR3 is TGCGCCAGCAGCCAAGAGGCCGGAAGTTGGGGAAACACCATATATTTT. This gives the protein CASSQEAGSWGNTIYF.

Ten or more counts support this clonotype. V and J are TRBV6-1 and TRBJ2-7; 7 bases agree with TRBD1. V shed 5 bases and J 2 bases; nucleotides not matched to a gene: 6. The germline CDR1 and CDR2 sequences are MNHNS and SASEGT. This CDR3 has 14 residues. The CDR3 DNA reads as TGTGCCAGCAGTAAAAACAGGGGTACCTACGAGCAGTACGTC. Translated, it gives CASSKNRGTYEQYV.

This clonotype was seen ten or more times. The rearrangement uses TRBV3-1 and TRBJ2-1; D unclear. V was shortened by 1 base and J by 10 bases, with 11 bases between the two germline ends. Looked up from germline, CDR1 is LGHDT and CDR2 is YNNKEL (reference sequence). This CDR3 is 13 amino acids long. The CDR3 here is CASSQVRSGEQFF. CDR3 in DNA: TGTGCCAGCAGCCAAGTTCGATCGGGCGAGCAGTTCTTC.

In this sample, this clonotype turned up many times. The chain couples TRBV12-3 or TRBV12-4 to TRBJ1-3, with D possibly being TRBD1 (6 bases). Trimming took off 1 base at V and 0 bases at J, with 16 bases between the two ends. This CDR3 is 18 amino acids long. The CDR3 here is CASSLDHRALVSGNTIYF. The CDR3 coding sequence is TGTGCCAGCAGTTTAGACCACAGGGCCCTAGTCTCTGGAAACACCATATATTTT.

J is TRBJ2-3 and V is TRBV5-5; D gene unclear. Per germline, CDR1 SGHKS and CDR2 YYEKEE (reference sequence). V lost 4 bases, J lost 1 base, and 7 bases lay in between. The CDR3 sequence is 13 residues long. The CDR3 DNA is TGTGCCAGCAGCAAGGCCGGCACAGATACGCAGTATTTT. It translates to CASSKAGTDTQYF.

This clonotype came up many times. CDR3 sequence: CASSLANAQYF. CDR3 DNA sequence: TGTGCCAGCAGTTTGGCGAATGCGCAGTATTTT. This chain links TRBV12-3 or TRBV12-4 with TRBJ2-3; D unclear. The CDR3 has 11 amino acids. V lost 3 bases and J 10 bases, leaving 8 bases between the germline ends.

This clonotype has more than one count but fewer than ten. The chain combines TRBV7-2 with TRBJ2-5, with D perhaps TRBD1 or TRBD2 (5 bases each). V was clipped by 6 bases and J by 5 bases, with 16 bases between them. CDR3 length: 14 amino acids. The V gene's germline CDR1 is SGHTA and CDR2 FQGNSA. The CDR3 loop is CASRPRDGWETQYF. For the CDR3, the DNA is TGTGCCAGCAGACCAAGGGACGGGTGGGAGACCCAGTACTTC. Looking up the rest from reference TRBV7-2 and TRBJ2-5 gives the full variable domain: GAGVSQSPSNKVTEKGKDVELRCDPISGHTALYWYRQSLGQGLEFLIYFQGNSAPDKSGLPSDRFSAERTGGSVSTLTIQRTQQEDSAVYLCASRPRDGWETQYFGPGTRLLVL.

This clonotype has at least ten counts. V gene TRBV29-1 combines with J gene TRBJ2-5, with D possibly TRBD1 on 5 matching bases. In germline, CDR1 is SQVTM, CDR2 ANQGSEA. V shed 3 bases and J shed 5 bases, with 10 bases lying between them. The CDR3 sequence is 12 residues long. The CDR3 DNA sequence: TGCAGCGTTGACAGGGCACGGGAGACCCAGTACTTC. It codes for CSVDRARETQYF.

There are many counts of this clonotype. The chain recombines TRBV5-1 with TRBJ2-1; 12 bases line up with TRBD2. With 4 bases clipped from V and 4 bases from J, the junction kept 6 bases outside the gene matches. Germline CDR1 reads SGHRS; CDR2 reads YFSETQ. The CDR3 contains 16 residues. This chain's CDR3 is CASSLRTSGVYNEQFF. The CDR3 nucleotides are TGCGCCAGCAGCCTCCGGACTAGCGGGGTTTACAATGAGCAGTTCTTC. The whole variable domain, remainder taken from reference TRBV5-1 and TRBJ2-1, is KAGVTQTPRYLIKTRGQQVTLSCSPISGHRSVSWYQQTPGQGLQFLFEYFSETQRNKGNFPGRFSGRQFSNSRSEMNVSTLELGDSALYLCASSLRTSGVYNEQFFGPGTRLTVL.

The chain is built from TRBV7-2 and TRBJ1-2; D is unresolved. The length of the CDR3 is 15 residues. V was cut by 2 bases and J by 4 bases, with 14 bases left in between. The germline V gene encodes CDR1 SGHTA and CDR2 FQGNSA. The CDR3: CASSLPGRTGYGYTF. The CDR3 coding sequence is TGTGCCAGCAGCTTACCTGGCAGGACGGGCTATGGCTACACCTTC.

The sample holds many counts of this clonotype. The J gene is TRBJ2-2, the V gene TRBV5-1, with TRBD1 matching 7 bases. The germline V gene encodes CDR1 SGHRS and CDR2 YFSETQ. The V and J ends lost 3 bases and 3 bases, in that order; junction bases with no gene match: 8. The CDR3 totals 16 residues. This chain's CDR3 is CASSSRPGGDTGELFF. CDR3 nucleotides: TGCGCCAGCAGCTCAAGGCCAGGGGGAGACACCGGGGAGCTGTTTTTT.

This clonotype was seen a few times. The chain couples TRBV30 to TRBJ1-1, with a possible D match to TRBD1 (5 bases). The V end lost 1 base, the J end lost 2 bases, and 11 bases lay between the germline ends. Germline lookup yields CDR1 GTSNPN and CDR2 SVGIG (reference sequence). There are 14 residues in the CDR3. The CDR3 loop reads CAWSAWTTNTEAFF. CDR3 nucleotides: TGTGCCTGGAGTGCGTGGACAACCAACACTGAAGCTTTCTTT.

This clonotype was counted ten times or more. The rearrangement joins TRBV24-1 to TRBJ2-5, with 8 nucleotides matching TRBD1. CDR3 length: 16 residues. From germline, CDR1 is KGHDR and CDR2 SFDVKD. The junction had 2 bases not matched to a gene; V was cut back by 0 bases and J by 0 bases. The CDR3 protein is CATSDLRQGYQETQYF. The CDR3 region has the DNA TGTGCCACCAGTGATTTGCGACAGGGGTACCAAGAGACCCAGTACTTC.

This clonotype showed up just a few times. This sequence joins TRBV10-3 and TRBJ2-4, with a weak D call TRBD2 (6 bases). The CDR3 runs 14 residues. Trimming took 10 bases from V and 7 from J, leaving 20 bases between them. Germline V gene lookup returns CDR1 ENHRY and CDR2 SYGVKD. The CDR3 DNA sequence: TGTGCCACCACTAGCACAGCCCAAAGGAACATTCAGTACTTC. It encodes CATTSTAQRNIQYF.

About this clonotype: One base away lies a much larger clone, so this may be a sequencing read error. This chain's CDR3 is CASSFNTDTQYF. CDR3 bases: TGTGCCAGCAGCTTTAACACAGATACGCAGTATTTT. This chain joins TRBV3-1 and TRBJ2-3; D is ambiguous. This CDR3 contains 12 residues. The germline V gene has CDR1 LGHDT and CDR2 YNNKEL (reference sequence). V was clipped by 5 bases and J by 2 bases, with 5 bases between them.

This clonotype was recorded at least ten times. The chain has TRBV6-5 and TRBJ1-1; possibly TRBD1 for D (6 bases). The CDR3 extends over 14 amino acids. The V end was cut by 3 bases, the J end by 1 base, with 9 bases between. The germline gives CDR1 MNHEY, CDR2 SVGAGI. CDR3 in DNA: TGTGCCAGCAGTTATGGGGGCGCGAACACTGAAGCTTTCTTT. Protein sequence: CASSYGGANTEAFF.

This clonotype occurred many times. The V and J genes are TRBV15 and TRBJ2-3; no clear D gene. Germline V gene data show CDR1 as LNHNV and CDR2 as YYDKDF (reference sequence). The CDR3 has 12 residues. The V gene lost 0 bases and the J gene lost 6 bases, with 4 bases spanning the gap. The DNA of the CDR3 is TGTGCCACCAGCAGAGATCAGGATACGCAGTATTTT. The encoded protein is CATSRDQDTQYF. Together with reference TRBV15 and TRBJ2-3, the CDR3 gives the full variable domain: DAMVIQNPRYQVTQFGKPVTLSCSQTLNHNVMYWYQQKSSQAPKLLFHYYDKDFNNEADTPDNFQSRRPNTSFCFLDIRSPGLGDTAMYLCATSRDQDTQYFGPGTRLTVL.

With regard to this clonotype: A much larger clone lies one base from this, so it may be a read error. The chain couples TRBV11-2 to TRBJ2-2, with D perhaps TRBD1 (6 bases). Germline assignment: CDR1 SGHAT and CDR2 FQNNGV. This CDR3 is built from 13 residues. V shed 7 bases and J shed 6 bases, with 12 bases lying between them. The CDR3 sequence is CASTRTGPGELFF. The CDR3 coding sequence is TGTGCCAGCACCCGCACAGGGCCCGGGGAGCTGTTTTTT.

This clonotype was recorded many times. The V call is TRBV7-8, the J call TRBJ1-2; 9 bases align to TRBD1. This CDR3 contains 14 residues. The germline V gene encodes CDR1 SGHVS and CDR2 FQNEAQ. Unmatched junction bases numbered 1, after V lost 0 bases and J lost 5 bases. CDR3 in DNA: TGTGCCAGCAGCTTAGCGGGGACAGGGTATGGCTACACCTTC. It yields the protein CASSLAGTGYGYTF.

This chain connects TRBV10-3 to TRBJ2-1; 9 bases are a match to TRBD1. Germline V gives CDR1 ENHRY, CDR2 SYGVKD. The CDR3 totals 14 residues. The V segment lost 8 bases and the J segment 8 bases; nucleotides outside the gene matches: 10. CDR3 DNA sequence: TGTGCCATCCGCGGGGACAGGGTTGTCGATGAGCAGTTCTTC. Protein product: CAIRGDRVVDEQFF.

The chain uses TRBV4-2 and TRBJ2-6; tentative D call: TRBD1 (5 bases). With 0 bases removed from V and 0 bases from J, the gap between germline ends came to 9 bases. The CDR3 length is 17 residues. Germline-derived CDR1 and CDR2 are LGHNA and YNFKEQ. The CDR3 is CASSQDLQGSGANVLTF. DNA for the CDR3: TGTGCCAGCAGCCAAGATCTTCAGGGCTCTGGGGCCAACGTCCTGACTTTC.

This clonotype was counted a few times. The J gene is TRBJ2-5, the V gene TRBV25-1; TRBD1 agrees at 7 bases. The germline V gene has CDR1 MGHDK and CDR2 SYGVNS. The length of the CDR3 is 16 residues. Trimming took 4 bases from V and 2 from J; bases not matched to a gene: 10. CDR3 amino acids: CASSASPGQQQETQYF. The CDR3 DNA sequence: TGTGCCAGCAGTGCCTCACCGGGACAGCAACAAGAGACCCAGTACTTC. The entire variable domain, with the rest obtained from reference TRBV25-1 and TRBJ2-5, is as follows: EADIYQTPRYLVIGTGKKITLECSQTMGHDKMYWYQQDPGMELHLIHYSYGVNSTEKGDLSSESTVSRIRTEHFPLTLESARPSHTSQYLCASSASPGQQQETQYFGPGTRLLVL.

V is TRBV5-1 and J is TRBJ1-2; D perhaps matches TRBD1 (5 bases). Trimming removed 4 bases from V and 2 bases from J, with 12 bases in between. CDR1 is SGHRS and CDR2 is YFSETQ in the germline V gene. This CDR3 region has 14 residues. The CDR3 DNA reads as TGCGCCAGCAGCCTCCGTGGGGACAACTATGGCTACACCTTC. Encoded protein: CASSLRGDNYGYTF.

In its sample, this clonotype was seen many times. This chain connects TRBV20-1 to TRBJ2-3; D call uncertain. The CDR3 spans 13 residues. Germline V gives CDR1 DFQATT, CDR2 SNEGSKA (reference sequence). Between the trimmed V and J ends, which lost 1 base and 4 bases, there was a span of 9 bases. DNA for the CDR3: TGCAGTGCTAGAGGCGGTAGCTCAGATACGCAGTATTTT. Amino acids: CSARGGSSDTQYF.

This clonotype turned up a few times. The chain employs TRBV7-2 and TRBJ2-3; TRBD1 might be the D (7 bases). In germline, CDR1 is SGHTA, CDR2 FQGNSA. V lost 8 bases and J lost 4, with 22 bases in between. CDR3 size: 16 residues. CDR3 coding DNA: TGTGCCAGCTTTCAGGGGGGAAACTCGCCGGCAGATACGCAGTATTTT. Translated: CASFQGGNSPADTQYF.